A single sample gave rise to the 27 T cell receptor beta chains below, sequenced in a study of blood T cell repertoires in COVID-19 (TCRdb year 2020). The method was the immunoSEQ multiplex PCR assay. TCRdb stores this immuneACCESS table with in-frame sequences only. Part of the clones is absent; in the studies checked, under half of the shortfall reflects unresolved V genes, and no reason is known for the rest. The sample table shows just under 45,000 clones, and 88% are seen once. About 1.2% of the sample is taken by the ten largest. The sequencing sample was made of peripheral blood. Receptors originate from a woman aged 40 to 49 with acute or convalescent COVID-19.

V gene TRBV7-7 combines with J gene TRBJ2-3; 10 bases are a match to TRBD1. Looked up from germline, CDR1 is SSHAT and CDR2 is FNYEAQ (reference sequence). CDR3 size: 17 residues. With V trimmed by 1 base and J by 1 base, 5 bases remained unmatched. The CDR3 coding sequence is TGTGCCAGCAGCTTAGGAGCCGGGACAGGGGGCACAGATACGCAGTATTTT. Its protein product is CASSLGAGTGGTDTQYF.

CDR3: CASSSTVRRTEAFF. CDR3 nucleotides: TGTGCCAGCAGTTCGACGGTAAGGAGGACTGAAGCTTTCTTT. The chain joins TRBV28 to TRBJ1-1; D is unclear. This CDR3 has 14 amino acids. The V end lost 4 bases, the J end lost 5 bases, and 14 bases lay between the germline ends. The germline CDR1 and CDR2 sequences are MDHEN and SYDVKM.

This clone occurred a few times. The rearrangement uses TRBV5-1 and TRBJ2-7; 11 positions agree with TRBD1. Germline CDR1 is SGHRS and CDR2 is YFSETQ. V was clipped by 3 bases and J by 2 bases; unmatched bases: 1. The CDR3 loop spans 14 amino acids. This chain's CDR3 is CASSSGQGAYEQYF. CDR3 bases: TGCGCCAGCAGCTCGGGACAGGGGGCCTACGAGCAGTACTTC.

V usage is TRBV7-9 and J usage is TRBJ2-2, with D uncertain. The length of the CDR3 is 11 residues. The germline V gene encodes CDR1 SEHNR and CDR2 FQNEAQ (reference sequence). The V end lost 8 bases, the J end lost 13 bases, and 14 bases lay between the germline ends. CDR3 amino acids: CASDGSQVLFF. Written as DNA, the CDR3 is TGTGCCAGCGACGGATCCCAGGTGCTGTTTTTT.

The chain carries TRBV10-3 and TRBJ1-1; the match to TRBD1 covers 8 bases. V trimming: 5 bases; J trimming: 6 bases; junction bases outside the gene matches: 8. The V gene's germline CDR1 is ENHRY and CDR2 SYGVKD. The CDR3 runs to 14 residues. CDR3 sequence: CAISQSDREAEAFF. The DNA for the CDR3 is TGTGCCATCAGTCAATCGGACAGGGAGGCTGAAGCTTTCTTT.

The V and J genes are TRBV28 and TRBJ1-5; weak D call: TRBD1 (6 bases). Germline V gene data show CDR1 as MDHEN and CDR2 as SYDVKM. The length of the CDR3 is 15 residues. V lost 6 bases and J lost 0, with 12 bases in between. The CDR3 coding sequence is TGTGCCAGCAGCGAGACAGGTCTTAGCAATCAGCCCCAGCATTTT. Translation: CASSETGLSNQPQHF.

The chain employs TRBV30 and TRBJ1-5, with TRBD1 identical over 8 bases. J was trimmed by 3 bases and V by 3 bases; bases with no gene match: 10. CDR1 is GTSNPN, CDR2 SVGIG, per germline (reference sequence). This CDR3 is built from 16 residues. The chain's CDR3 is CAWRQGGVIDNQPQHF. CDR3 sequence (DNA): TGTGCCTGGAGACAGGGGGGGGTGATTGACAATCAGCCCCAGCATTTT.

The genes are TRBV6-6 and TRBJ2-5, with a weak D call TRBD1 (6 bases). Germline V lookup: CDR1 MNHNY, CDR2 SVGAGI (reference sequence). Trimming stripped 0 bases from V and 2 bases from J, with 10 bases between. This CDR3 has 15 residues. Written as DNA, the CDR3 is TGTGCCAGCAGTTACTCGGGACAAGGACAAGAGACCCAGTACTTC. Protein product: CASSYSGQGQETQYF.

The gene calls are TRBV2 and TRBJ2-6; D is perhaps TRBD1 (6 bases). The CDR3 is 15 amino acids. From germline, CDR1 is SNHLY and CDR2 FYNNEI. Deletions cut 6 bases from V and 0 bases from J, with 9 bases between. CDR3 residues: CASRGHNSGANVLTF. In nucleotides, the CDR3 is TGTGCCAGCAGGGGACACAACTCTGGGGCCAACGTCCTGACTTTC.

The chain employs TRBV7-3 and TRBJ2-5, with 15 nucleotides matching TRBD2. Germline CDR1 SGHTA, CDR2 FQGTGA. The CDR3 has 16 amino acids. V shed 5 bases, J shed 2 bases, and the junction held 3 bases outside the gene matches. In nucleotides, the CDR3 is TGTGCCAGCAGCCCAGGACTAGCGGGAGGGCAAGAGACCCAGTACTTC. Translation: CASSPGLAGGQETQYF.

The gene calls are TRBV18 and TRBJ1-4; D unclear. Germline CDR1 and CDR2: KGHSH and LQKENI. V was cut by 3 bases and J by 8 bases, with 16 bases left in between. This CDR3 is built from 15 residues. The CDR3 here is CASSPVRPEGEKLFF. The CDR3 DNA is TGTGCCAGCTCACCGGTGCGGCCGGAGGGCGAAAAACTGTTTTTT.

The CDR3 reads CASSLGPGQGTYNEQFF. The DNA of the CDR3 is TGTGCCAGCAGCTTGGGGCCGGGACAGGGCACCTACAATGAGCAGTTCTTC. V gene TRBV5-4 combines with J gene TRBJ2-1; 9 bases map to TRBD1. The germline CDR1 and CDR2 sequences are SGHNT and YYREEE (reference sequence). CDR3 size: 17 residues. J gave up 2 bases and V 0 bases, and 6 bases lay outside the gene matches.

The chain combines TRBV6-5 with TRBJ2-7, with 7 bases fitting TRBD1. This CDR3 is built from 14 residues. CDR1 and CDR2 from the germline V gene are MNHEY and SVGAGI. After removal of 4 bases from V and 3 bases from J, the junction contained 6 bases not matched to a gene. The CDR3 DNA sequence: TGTGCCAGCAGTTCCGGGACAGAGAGCTACGAGCAGTACTTC. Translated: CASSSGTESYEQYF.

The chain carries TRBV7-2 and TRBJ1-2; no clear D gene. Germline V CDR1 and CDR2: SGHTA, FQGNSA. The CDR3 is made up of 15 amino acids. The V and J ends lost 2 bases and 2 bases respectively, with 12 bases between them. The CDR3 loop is CASSLSPVENYGYTF. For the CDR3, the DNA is TGTGCCAGCAGCTTAAGCCCGGTAGAGAACTATGGCTACACCTTC.

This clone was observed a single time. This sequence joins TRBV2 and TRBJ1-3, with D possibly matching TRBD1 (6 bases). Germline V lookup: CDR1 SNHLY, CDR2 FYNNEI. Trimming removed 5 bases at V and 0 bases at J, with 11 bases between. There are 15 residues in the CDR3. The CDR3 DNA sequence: TGTGCCAGCAGTAAGGACAGAGGCTCTGGAAACACCATATATTTT. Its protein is CASSKDRGSGNTIYF.

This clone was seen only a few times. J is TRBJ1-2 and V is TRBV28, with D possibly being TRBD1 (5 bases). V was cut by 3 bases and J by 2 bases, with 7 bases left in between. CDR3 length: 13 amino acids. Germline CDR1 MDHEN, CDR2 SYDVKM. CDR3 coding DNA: TGTGCCAGCAGTTTGCAGGGAAACTATGGCTACACCTTC. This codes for CASSLQGNYGYTF.

The CDR3 loop reads CAWTGSPFGGGYTF. CDR3 bases: TGTGCCTGGACCGGGTCCCCTTTTGGAGGAGGCTACACCTTC. The chain recombines TRBV30 with TRBJ1-2; D call uncertain. This CDR3 is 14 amino acids long. Germline assignment: CDR1 GTSNPN and CDR2 SVGIG (reference sequence). V was pared by 4 bases and J by 8 bases, with 20 bases between.

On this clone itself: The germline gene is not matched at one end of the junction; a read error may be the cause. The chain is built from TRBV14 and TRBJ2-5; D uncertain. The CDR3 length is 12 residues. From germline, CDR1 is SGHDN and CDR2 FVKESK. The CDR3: CASSPTREAQYF. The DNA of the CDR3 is TGTGCCAGCAGCCCGACCCGAGAGGCCCAGTACTTC.

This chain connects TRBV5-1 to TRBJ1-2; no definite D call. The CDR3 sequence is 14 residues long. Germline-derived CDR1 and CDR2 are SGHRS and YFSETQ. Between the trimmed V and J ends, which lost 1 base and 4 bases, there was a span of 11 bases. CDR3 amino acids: CASSLNEGGYGYTF. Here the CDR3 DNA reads TGCGCCAGCAGCTTGAATGAGGGCGGCTATGGCTACACCTTC.

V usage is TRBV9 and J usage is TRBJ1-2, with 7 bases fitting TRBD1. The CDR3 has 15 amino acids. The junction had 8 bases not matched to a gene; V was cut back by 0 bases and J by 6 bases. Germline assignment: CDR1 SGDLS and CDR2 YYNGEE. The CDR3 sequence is CASSVVTGPIDGYTF. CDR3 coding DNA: TGTGCCAGCAGCGTAGTGACAGGGCCGATCGATGGCTACACCTTC.

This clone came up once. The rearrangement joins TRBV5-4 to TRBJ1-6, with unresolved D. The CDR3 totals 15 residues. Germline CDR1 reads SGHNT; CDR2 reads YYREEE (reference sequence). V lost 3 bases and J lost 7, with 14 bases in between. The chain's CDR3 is CASSSPGVQNSPLHF. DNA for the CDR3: TGTGCCAGCAGCTCGCCGGGAGTACAGAATTCACCCCTCCACTTT. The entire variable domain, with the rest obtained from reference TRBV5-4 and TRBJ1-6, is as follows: ETGVTQSPTHLIKTRGQQVTLRCSSQSGHNTVSWYQQALGQGPQFIFQYYREEENGRGNFPPRFSGLQFPNYSSELNVNALELDDSALYLCASSSPGVQNSPLHFGNGTRLTVT.

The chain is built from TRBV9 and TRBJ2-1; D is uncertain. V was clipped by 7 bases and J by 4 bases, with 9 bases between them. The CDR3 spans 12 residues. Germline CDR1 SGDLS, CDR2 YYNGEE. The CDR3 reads CASSELYNEQFF. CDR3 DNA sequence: TGTGCCAGCTCAGAATTATACAATGAGCAGTTCTTC.

The CDR3 DNA reads TGTGCCAGCACCCTCGGGGGAGCGGGGGCGGTCTCCTACGAGCAGTACTTC. Protein sequence: CASTLGGAGAVSYEQYF. The chain couples TRBV28 to TRBJ2-7; TRBD2 matches at 8 bases. Losses at the gene ends were 7 bases for V and 0 bases for J; bases not matched to a gene: 14. Germline CDR1 is MDHEN and CDR2 is SYDVKM. The CDR3 totals 17 residues. Filled out from reference TRBV28 and TRBJ2-7, the complete variable domain reads DVKVTQSSRYLVKRTGEKVFLECVQDMDHENMFWYRQDPGLGLRLIYFSYDVKMKEKGDIPEGYSVSREKKERFSLILESASTNQTSMYLCASTLGGAGAVSYEQYFGPGTRLTVT.

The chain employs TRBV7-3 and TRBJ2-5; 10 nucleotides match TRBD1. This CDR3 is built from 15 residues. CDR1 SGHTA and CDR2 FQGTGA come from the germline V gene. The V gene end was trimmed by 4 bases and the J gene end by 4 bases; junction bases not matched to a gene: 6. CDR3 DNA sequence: TGTGCCAGCAGCTCCTCCGGGACAGGGGCAGAGACCCAGTACTTC. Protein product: CASSSSGTGAETQYF.

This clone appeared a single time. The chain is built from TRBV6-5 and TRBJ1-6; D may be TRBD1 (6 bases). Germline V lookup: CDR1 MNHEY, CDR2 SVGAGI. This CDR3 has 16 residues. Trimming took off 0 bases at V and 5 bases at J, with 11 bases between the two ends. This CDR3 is CASSYSTTGHNSPLHF. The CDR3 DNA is TGTGCCAGCAGTTACTCGACGACAGGTCATAATTCACCCCTCCACTTT.

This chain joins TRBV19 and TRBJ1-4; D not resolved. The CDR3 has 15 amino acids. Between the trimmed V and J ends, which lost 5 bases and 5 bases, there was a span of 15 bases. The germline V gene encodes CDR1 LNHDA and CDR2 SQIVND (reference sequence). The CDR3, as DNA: TGTGCCAGTAGTGCCGACCGGGGTTCGAATGAAAAACTGTTTTTT. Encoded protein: CASSADRGSNEKLFF. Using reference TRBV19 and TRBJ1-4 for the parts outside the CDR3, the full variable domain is DGGITQSPKYLFRKEGQNVTLSCEQNLNHDAMYWYRQDPGQGLRLIYYSQIVNDFQKGDIAEGYSVSREKKESFPLTVTSAQKNPTAFYLCASSADRGSNEKLFFGSGTQLSVL.

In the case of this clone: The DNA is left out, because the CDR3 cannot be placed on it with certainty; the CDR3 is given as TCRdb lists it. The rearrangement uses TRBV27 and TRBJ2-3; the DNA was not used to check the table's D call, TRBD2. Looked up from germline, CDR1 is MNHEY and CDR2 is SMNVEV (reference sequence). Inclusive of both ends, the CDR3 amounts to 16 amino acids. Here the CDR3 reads CASSSSGGGPTDTQYF.